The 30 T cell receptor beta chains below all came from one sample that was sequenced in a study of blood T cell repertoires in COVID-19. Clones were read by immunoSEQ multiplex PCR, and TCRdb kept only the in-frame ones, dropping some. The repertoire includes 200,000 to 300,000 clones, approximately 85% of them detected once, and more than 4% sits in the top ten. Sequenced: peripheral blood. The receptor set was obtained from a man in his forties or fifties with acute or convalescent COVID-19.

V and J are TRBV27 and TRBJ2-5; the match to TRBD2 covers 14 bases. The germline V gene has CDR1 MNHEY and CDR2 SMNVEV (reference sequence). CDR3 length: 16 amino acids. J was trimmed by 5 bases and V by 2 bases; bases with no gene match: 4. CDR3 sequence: CASSLTRTSGRETQYF. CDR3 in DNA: TGTGCCAGCAGTTTAACCCGGACTAGCGGGAGGGAGACCCAGTACTTC.

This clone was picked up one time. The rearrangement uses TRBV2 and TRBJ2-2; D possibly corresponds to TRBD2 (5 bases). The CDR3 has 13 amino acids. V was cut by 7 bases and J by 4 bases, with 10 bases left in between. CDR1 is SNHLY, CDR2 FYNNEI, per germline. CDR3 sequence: CASKYGSTGELFF. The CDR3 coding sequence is TGTGCCAGCAAGTATGGGAGCACCGGGGAGCTGTTTTTT.

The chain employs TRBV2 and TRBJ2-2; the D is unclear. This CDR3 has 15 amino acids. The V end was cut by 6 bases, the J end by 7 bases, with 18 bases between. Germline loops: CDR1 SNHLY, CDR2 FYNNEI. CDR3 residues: CASSLTFARVGELFF. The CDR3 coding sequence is TGTGCCAGCAGCCTTACCTTCGCTAGAGTCGGGGAGCTGTTTTTT.

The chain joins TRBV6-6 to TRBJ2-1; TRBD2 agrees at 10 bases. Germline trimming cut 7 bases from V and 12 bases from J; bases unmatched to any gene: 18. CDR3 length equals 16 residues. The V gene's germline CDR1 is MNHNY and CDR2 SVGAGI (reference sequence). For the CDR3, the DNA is TGTGCCAGCATTACCTCAGCGGGAGGGTATACAATGAGGCAGTTCTTC. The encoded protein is CASITSAGGYTMRQFF.

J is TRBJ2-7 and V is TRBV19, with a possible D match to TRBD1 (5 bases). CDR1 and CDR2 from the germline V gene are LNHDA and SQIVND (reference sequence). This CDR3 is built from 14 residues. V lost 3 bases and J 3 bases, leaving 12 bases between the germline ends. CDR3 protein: CASSIAGQDYEQYF. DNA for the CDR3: TGTGCCAGTAGTATTGCAGGGCAGGACTACGAGCAGTACTTC.

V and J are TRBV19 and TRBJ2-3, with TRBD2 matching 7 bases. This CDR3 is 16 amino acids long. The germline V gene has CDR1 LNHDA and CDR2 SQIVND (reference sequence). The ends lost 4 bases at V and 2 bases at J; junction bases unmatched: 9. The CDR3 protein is CASSNGASGHTDTQYF. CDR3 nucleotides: TGTGCCAGTAGTAATGGGGCTAGCGGCCACACAGATACGCAGTATTTT.

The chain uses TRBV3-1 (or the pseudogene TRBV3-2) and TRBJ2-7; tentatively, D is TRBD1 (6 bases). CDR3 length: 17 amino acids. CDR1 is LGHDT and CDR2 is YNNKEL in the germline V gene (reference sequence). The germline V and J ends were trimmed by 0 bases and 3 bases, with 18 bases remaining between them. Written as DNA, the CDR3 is TGTGCCAGCAGCCAAGACCCTCCGGCAGGGGCGATCTACGAGCAGTACTTC. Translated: CASSQDPPAGAIYEQYF.

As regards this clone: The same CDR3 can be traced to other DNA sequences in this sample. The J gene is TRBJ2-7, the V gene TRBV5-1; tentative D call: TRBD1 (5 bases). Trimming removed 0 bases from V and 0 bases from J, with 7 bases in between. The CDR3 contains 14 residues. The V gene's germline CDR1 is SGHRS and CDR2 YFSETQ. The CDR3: CASSLGQGSYEQYF. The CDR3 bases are TGCGCCAGCAGCTTGGGCCAGGGCTCCTACGAGCAGTACTTC.

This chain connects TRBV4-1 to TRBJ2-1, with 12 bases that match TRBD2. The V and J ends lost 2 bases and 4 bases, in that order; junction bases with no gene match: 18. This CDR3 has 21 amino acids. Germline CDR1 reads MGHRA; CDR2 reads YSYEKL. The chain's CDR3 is CASSQKRTSGMTNYRYNEQFF. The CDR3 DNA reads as TGCGCCAGCAGCCAAAAGCGGACTAGCGGGATGACCAACTACAGGTACAATGAGCAGTTCTTC.

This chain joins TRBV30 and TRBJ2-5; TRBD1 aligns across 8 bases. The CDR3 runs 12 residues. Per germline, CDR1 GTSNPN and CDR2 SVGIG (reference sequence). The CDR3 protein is CVGQGDQETQYF. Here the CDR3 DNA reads TGTGTCGGACAGGGAGACCAAGAGACCCAGTACTTC.

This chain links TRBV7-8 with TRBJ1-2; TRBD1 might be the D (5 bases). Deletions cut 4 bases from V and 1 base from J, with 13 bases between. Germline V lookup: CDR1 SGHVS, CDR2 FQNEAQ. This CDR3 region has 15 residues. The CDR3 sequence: CASSSYRTHNYGYTF. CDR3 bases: TGTGCCAGCAGCTCGTACAGGACGCATAACTATGGCTACACCTTC.

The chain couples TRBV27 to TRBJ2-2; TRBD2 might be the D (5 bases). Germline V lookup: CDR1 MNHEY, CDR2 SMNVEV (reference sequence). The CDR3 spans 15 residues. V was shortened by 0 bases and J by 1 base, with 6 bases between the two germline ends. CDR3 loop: CASSLSAGNTGELFF. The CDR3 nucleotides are TGTGCCAGCAGTTTATCGGCGGGGAACACCGGGGAGCTGTTTTTT.

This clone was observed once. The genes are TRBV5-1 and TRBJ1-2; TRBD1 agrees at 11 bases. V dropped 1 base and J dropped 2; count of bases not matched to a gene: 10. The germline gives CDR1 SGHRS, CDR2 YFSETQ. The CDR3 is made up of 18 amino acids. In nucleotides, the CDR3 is TGCGCCAGCAGCTTGTTCCCGGGACAGGGGGTTAAGAACTATGGCTACACCTTC. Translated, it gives CASSLFPGQGVKNYGYTF. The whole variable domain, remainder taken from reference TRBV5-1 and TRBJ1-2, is KAGVTQTPRYLIKTRGQQVTLSCSPISGHRSVSWYQQTPGQGLQFLFEYFSETQRNKGNFPGRFSGRQFSNSRSEMNVSTLELGDSALYLCASSLFPGQGVKNYGYTFGSGTRLTVV.

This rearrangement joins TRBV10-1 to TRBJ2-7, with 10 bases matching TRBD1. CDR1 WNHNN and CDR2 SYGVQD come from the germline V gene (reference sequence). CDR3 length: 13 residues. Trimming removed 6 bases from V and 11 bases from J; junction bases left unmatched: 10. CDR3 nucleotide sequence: TGCGCCAGCAGCCGGGGACAGGGGCTTGGGAAGTACTTC. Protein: CASSRGQGLGKYF.

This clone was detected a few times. The CDR3 loop is CASSLITGTYEQYF. In DNA form, the CDR3 reads TGTGCCAGCAGCTTAATAACAGGGACGTACGAGCAGTACTTC. The chain is built from TRBV7-2 and TRBJ2-7; tentatively, D is TRBD1 (6 bases). The germline gives CDR1 SGHTA, CDR2 FQGNSA. Trimming cost V 2 bases and J 4 bases, with 12 bases left between them. The CDR3 length is 14 residues.

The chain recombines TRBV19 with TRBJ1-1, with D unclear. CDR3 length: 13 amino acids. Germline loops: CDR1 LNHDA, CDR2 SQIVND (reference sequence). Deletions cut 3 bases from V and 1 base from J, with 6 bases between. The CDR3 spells CASSILRNTEAFF. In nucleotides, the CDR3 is TGTGCCAGTAGTATCCTCAGGAACACTGAAGCTTTCTTT.

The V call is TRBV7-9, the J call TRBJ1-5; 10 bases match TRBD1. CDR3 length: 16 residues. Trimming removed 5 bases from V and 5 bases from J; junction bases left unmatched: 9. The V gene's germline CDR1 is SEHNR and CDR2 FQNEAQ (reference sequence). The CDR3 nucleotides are TGTGCCAGCAGCCGAGGGACAGGGGCGTTCCATCAGCCCCAGCATTTT. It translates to CASSRGTGAFHQPQHF.

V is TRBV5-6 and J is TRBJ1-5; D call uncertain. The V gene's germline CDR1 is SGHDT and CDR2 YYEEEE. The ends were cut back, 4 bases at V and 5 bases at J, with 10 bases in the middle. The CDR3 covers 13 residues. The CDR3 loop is CASSRGWDQPQHF. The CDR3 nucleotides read TGTGCCAGCAGCCGCGGATGGGATCAGCCCCAGCATTTT.

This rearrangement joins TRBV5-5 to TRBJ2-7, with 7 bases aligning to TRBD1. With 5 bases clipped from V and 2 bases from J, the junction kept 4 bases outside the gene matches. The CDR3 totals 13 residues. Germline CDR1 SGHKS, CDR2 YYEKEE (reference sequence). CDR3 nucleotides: TGTGCCAGCAGTTTACAGGGGCCCTACGAGCAGTACTTC. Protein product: CASSLQGPYEQYF.

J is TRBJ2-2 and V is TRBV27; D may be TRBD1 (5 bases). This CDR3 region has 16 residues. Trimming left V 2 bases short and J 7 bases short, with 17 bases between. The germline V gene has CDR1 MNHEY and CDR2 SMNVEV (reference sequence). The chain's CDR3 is CASSLGPRVSDGELFF. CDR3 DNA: TGTGCCAGCAGTTTAGGCCCCAGGGTTTCCGACGGGGAGCTGTTTTTT.

The CDR3, as DNA: TGTGCCAGCAGCTTAGTATTTGTTGGCAGAGAGGTCCCTGAAGCTTTCTTT. This encodes CASSLVFVGREVPEAFF. This rearrangement joins TRBV7-8 to TRBJ1-1; no firm D call. Germline V gene sequence: CDR1 SGHVS, CDR2 FQNEAQ. This CDR3 is built from 17 residues. V was trimmed by 1 base and J by 6 bases, leaving 21 bases between them.

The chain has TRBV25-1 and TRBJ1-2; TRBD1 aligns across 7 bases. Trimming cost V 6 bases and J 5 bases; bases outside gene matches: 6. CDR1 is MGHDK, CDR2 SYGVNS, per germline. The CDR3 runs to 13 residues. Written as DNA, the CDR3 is TGTGCCAGCAGAGGACAGGCCACTTATGGCTACACCTTC. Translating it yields CASRGQATYGYTF.

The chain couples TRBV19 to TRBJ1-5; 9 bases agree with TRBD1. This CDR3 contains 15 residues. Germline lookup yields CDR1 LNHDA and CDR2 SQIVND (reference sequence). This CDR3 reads CGTSGTGKSNQPQHF. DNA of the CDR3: TGTGGGACATCAGGGACAGGGAAGAGCAATCAGCCCCAGCATTTT.

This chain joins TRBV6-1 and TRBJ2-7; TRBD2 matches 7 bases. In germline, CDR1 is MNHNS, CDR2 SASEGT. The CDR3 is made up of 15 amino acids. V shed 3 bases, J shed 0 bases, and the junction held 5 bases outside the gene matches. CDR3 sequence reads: CASSERGSISYEQYF. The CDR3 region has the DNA TGTGCCAGCAGTGAGCGGGGGTCAATCTCCTACGAGCAGTACTTC.

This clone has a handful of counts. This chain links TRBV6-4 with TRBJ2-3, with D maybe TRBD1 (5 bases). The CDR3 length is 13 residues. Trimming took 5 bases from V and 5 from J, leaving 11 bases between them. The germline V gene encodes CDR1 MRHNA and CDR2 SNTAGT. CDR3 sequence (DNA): TGTGCCAGCAGTAGAGACAGCCAAGATACGCAGTATTTT. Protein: CASSRDSQDTQYF.

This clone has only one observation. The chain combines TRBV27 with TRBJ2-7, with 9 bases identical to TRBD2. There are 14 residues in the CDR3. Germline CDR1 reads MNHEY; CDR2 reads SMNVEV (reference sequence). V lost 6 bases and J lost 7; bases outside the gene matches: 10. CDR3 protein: CASSTVAGAGEQYF. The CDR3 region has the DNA TGTGCCAGCAGCACTGTAGCGGGAGCGGGTGAGCAGTACTTC.

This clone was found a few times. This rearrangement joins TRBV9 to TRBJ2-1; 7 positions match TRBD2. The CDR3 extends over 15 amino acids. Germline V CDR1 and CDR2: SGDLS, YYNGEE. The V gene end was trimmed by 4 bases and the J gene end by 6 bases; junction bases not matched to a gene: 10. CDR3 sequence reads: CASSPRAGEGNEQFF. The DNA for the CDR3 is TGTGCCAGCAGCCCCCGGGCGGGAGAGGGCAATGAGCAGTTCTTC.

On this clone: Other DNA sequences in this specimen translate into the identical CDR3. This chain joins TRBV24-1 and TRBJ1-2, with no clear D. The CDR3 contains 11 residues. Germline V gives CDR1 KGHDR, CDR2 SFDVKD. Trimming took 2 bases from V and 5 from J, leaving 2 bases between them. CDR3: CATSDSYGYTF. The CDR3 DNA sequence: TGTGCCACCAGTGATTCATATGGCTACACCTTC.

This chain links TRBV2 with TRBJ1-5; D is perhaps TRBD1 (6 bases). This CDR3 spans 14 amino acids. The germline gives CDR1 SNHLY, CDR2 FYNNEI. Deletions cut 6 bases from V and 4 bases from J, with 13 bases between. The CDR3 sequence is CASRGDTANQPQHF. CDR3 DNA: TGTGCCAGCAGAGGGGACACTGCGAATCAGCCCCAGCATTTT.

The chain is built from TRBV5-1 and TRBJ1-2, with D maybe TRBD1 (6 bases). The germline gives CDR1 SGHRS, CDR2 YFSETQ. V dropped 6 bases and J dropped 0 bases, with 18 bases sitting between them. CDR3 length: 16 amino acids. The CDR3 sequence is CASKRTALEANYGYTF. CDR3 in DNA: TGCGCCAGCAAGAGGACAGCGTTAGAAGCTAACTATGGCTACACCTTC.